This TCR beta chain came from a study of T cell responses to AZD1222 COVID-19 vaccine. Study outcomes and limitations: The span of vaccine-associated CD4 TCRs extended across spike, with dominance at 160-218 and 743-854. Spike-specific TCR breadth and depth were elevated following two AZD1222 doses. White British donors predominated, females outnumbered males, and clonal diversity was possibly underestimated. Per reports, nearly half of all spike-specific TCRs target regions that are unmutated in variants.

The CDR3 consists of 13 residues. Germline V gene lookup returns CDR1 SGHAT and CDR2 FQNNGV. Trimming at V came to 6 bases and at J to 7 bases, leaving 7 bases not matched to a gene. Concerning this clone itself: Its target is unknown.

TCRdb's table, derived via immunoSEQ multiplex PCR, lists solely in-frame clones and lacks some. The profile shows tens of thousands of clones, about 88% of them singletons. Sequencing was performed on peripheral blood, taken 28 days after the second AZD1222 dose. The sequence was obtained from an adult who received the AZD1222 COVID-19 vaccine. This rearrangement joins TRBV11-2 to TRBJ1-2; 8 nucleotides line up with TRBD1. The DNA of the CDR3 is TGTGCCAGCAGGAAGACAGGGGTCGCTGGCTACACCTTC. This codes for CASRKTGVAGYTF.